Following are 15 T cell receptor beta chains from one sample sequenced in a study of T-cell memory formation after mild COVID-19. TCRdb ran MiXCR on the 5' RACE reads and lists one entry per CDR3 protein. This table holds roughly 450,000 distinct CDR3 sequences, around a sixth found once. The sample consisted of PBMCs or a T cell subset sorted from them (not recorded which). The source is an adult woman who had mild COVID-19 (a few samples of this study predate the infection). Cell type and time point are not known.

The rearrangement links TRBV6-5 to TRBJ2-5; the D is unclear. V was clipped by 0 bases and J by 4 bases, with 6 bases between them. Germline CDR1 is MNHEY and CDR2 is SVGAGI. This CDR3 is 13 amino acids long. The CDR3 loop reads CASSYSGPETQYF. CDR3 nucleotide sequence: TGTGCCAGCAGTTACTCTGGCCCAGAGACCCAGTACTTC.

The J gene is TRBJ2-7, the V gene TRBV15; a possible D gene is TRBD2 (6 bases). The CDR3 has 19 residues. The V gene's germline CDR1 is LNHNV and CDR2 YYDKDF (reference sequence). V lost 5 bases to trimming and J lost 5 bases, with 31 bases between them. DNA of the CDR3: TGTGCCACCAGCGGCAGAAAGAGCGGGCGCATCGGTACCCTGAACGAGCAGTACTTC. Its protein product is CATSGRKSGRIGTLNEQYF. The full variable domain, completed using reference TRBV15 and TRBJ2-7, is DAMVIQNPRYQVTQFGKPVTLSCSQTLNHNVMYWYQQKSSQAPKLLFHYYDKDFNNEADTPDNFQSRRPNTSFCFLDIRSPGLGDTAMYLCATSGRKSGRIGTLNEQYFGPGTRLTVT.

The chain combines TRBV7-6 with TRBJ1-4, with D possibly being TRBD1 (5 bases). Trimming left V 1 base short and J 8 bases short, with 14 bases between. The CDR3 sequence is 15 residues long. Germline V gene lookup returns CDR1 SGHVS and CDR2 FNYEAQ. CDR3 nucleotides: TGTGCCAGCAGCTTAGGGGGGAGCCCAGCCGAAAAACTGTTTTTT. It is translated as CASSLGGSPAEKLFF.

The gene calls are TRBV6-1 and TRBJ1-2; TRBD1 is a possible D gene (6 bases). This CDR3 has 16 residues. The germline V and J ends were trimmed by 2 bases and 3 bases, with 16 bases remaining between them. Germline V gene lookup returns CDR1 MNHNS and CDR2 SASEGT. CDR3 bases: TGTGCCAGCAGTGAAATCGACAGGCCCCGATACTATGGCTACACCTTC. It codes for CASSEIDRPRYYGYTF.

V gene TRBV5-1 combines with J gene TRBJ2-1, with D possibly called TRBD1 or TRBD2 (6 bases each). The germline V gene encodes CDR1 SGHRS and CDR2 YFSETQ. V was pared by 0 bases and J by 10 bases, with 11 bases between. This CDR3 region has 13 residues. The CDR3 DNA sequence: TGCGCCAGCAGCTTGGGGGGGGCCCCGGAGCAGTTCTTC. It encodes CASSLGGAPEQFF.

This clonotype appeared many times. One end of the junction varies from germline; a read error may be responsible. The chain recombines TRBV7-7 with TRBJ2-5, with a tentative D call TRBD2 (6 bases). CDR1 SSHAT and CDR2 FNYEAQ come from the germline V gene (reference sequence). The CDR3 contains 16 residues. CDR3 in amino acids: CASSSGELAPQETQYF. CDR3 DNA sequence: TGTGCTAGCAGCTCCGGCGAGCTAGCGCCTCAAGAGACCCAGTACTTC.

The chain recombines TRBV19 with TRBJ2-1; TRBD1 matches 9 bases. The CDR3 loop spans 17 amino acids. Per the germline V gene, CDR1 is LNHDA and CDR2 is SQIVND (reference sequence). Germline trimming cut 5 bases from V and 0 bases from J; bases unmatched to any gene: 8. CDR3 nucleotides: TGTGCCAGTAGTGCCACGGGACAGGGTAGCTCCTACAATGAGCAGTTCTTC. Its translation is CASSATGQGSSYNEQFF.

This clonotype appeared many times. The chain couples TRBV2 to TRBJ2-3; TRBD2 matches at 11 bases. V gave up 4 bases and J gave up 9 bases; unmatched junction bases: 0. Germline V gives CDR1 SNHLY, CDR2 FYNNEI. The length of the CDR3 is 12 residues. The CDR3 reads CASSGLAGTQYF. CDR3 nucleotides: TGTGCCAGCAGTGGACTAGCGGGGACGCAGTATTTT.

This clonotype was seen only a few times. This chain connects TRBV7-2 to TRBJ1-1, with D maybe TRBD1 (6 bases). This CDR3 comprises 15 residues. V dropped 6 bases and J dropped 9 bases, with 23 bases sitting between them. The germline gives CDR1 SGHTA, CDR2 FQGNSA. CDR3 bases: TGTGCCAGCAGTTTTAACGGGCCACAAACAGGGAAAGCTTTCTTT. Amino acids: CASSFNGPQTGKAFF.

The chain has TRBV2 and TRBJ2-1, with a possible D match to TRBD1 (5 bases). This CDR3 spans 12 amino acids. The ends were cut back, 9 bases at V and 9 bases at J, with 15 bases in the middle. Germline V gene lookup returns CDR1 SNHLY and CDR2 FYNNEI. The CDR3 DNA is TGTGCCAGTAAGGCAGGGTCGGGTGAGCAGTTCTTC. The encoded protein is CASKAGSGEQFF.

There are a few counts of this clonotype. V usage is TRBV27 and J usage is TRBJ1-1, with D tentatively TRBD1 (5 bases). The germline V gene has CDR1 MNHEY and CDR2 SMNVEV (reference sequence). Trimming took off 2 bases at V and 4 bases at J, with 14 bases between the two ends. The CDR3 contains 15 residues. CDR3 amino acids: CASSLDAGGSTEAFF. The DNA for the CDR3 is TGTGCCAGCAGTTTAGACGCCGGGGGGAGCACTGAAGCTTTCTTT.

This clonotype was observed a handful of times. V and J are TRBV4-3 and TRBJ2-7; 7 bases match TRBD2. The V segment lost 1 base and the J segment 3 bases; nucleotides outside the gene matches: 6. CDR3 length equals 15 residues. Germline V gives CDR1 LGHNA, CDR2 YSLEER. The CDR3 bases are TGCGCCAGCAGCCAAGCGGCGGGAGTGGGCTACGAGCAGTACTTC. This encodes CASSQAAGVGYEQYF.

This clonotype appeared a few times. V and J are TRBV2 and TRBJ2-2, with a tentative D call TRBD1 (5 bases). CDR3 length equals 15 residues. In germline, CDR1 is SNHLY, CDR2 FYNNEI. Deletions cut 5 bases from V and 0 bases from J, with 10 bases between. The DNA of the CDR3 is TGTGCCAGCAGTCCCAGGGTCTCGAACACCGGGGAGCTGTTTTTT. Amino acids: CASSPRVSNTGELFF.

The chain links TRBV12-3 or TRBV12-4 to TRBJ2-1; D possibly corresponds to TRBD1 (5 bases). The CDR3 covers 16 residues. V lost 0 bases to trimming and J lost 6 bases, with 15 bases between them. The CDR3 is CASSLAQSQGSNEQFF. The CDR3 DNA reads TGTGCCAGCAGTTTAGCGCAAAGTCAGGGATCCAATGAGCAGTTCTTC.

In its sample, this clonotype was seen a few times. This chain joins TRBV6-6 and TRBJ1-5; no reliable D call. V lost 8 bases to trimming and J lost 2 bases, with 10 bases between them. This CDR3 comprises 13 residues. Germline CDR1 is MNHNY and CDR2 is SVGAGI (reference sequence). Written as DNA, the CDR3 is TGTGCCAGCTATCACGGGGGCAATCAGCCCCAGCATTTT. Protein: CASYHGGNQPQHF.